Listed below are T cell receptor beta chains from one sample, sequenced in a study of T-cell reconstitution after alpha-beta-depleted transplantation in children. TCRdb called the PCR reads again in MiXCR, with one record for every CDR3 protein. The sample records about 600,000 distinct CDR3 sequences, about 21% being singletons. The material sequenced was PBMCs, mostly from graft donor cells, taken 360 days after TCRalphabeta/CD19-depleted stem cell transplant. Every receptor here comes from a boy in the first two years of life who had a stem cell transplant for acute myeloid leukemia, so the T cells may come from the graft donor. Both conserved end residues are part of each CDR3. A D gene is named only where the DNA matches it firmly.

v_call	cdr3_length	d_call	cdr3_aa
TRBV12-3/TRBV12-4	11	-	CASTTYTEAFF
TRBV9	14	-	CASSVGTADYEQYF
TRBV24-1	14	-	CATSDRFPNQPQHF
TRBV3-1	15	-	CASSHGHPSTDTQYF
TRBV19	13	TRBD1	CASSQGADYGYTF
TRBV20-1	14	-	CSARGRRAGNTIYF
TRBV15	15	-	CATSRHHREDPPLHF
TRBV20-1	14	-	CSASRLGTFEKLFF
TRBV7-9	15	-	CASRKTGSTNEKLFF
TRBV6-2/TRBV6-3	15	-	CASSQADSGYNEQFF
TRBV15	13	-	CATSAHREDTQYF
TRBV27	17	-	CASSPPGIGPIINEQFF
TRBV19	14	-	CASSNLQGTYEQYF
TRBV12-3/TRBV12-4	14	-	CASSLGTGTSPLHF
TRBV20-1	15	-	CSAQPILGGANVLTF
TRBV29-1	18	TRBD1	CSVEATQQGAGMNTEAFF
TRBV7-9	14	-	CASSLVPYQETQYF
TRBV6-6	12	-	CASSILGETQYF
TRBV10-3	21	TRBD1	CAISEPPGQGFSVFSYNEQFF
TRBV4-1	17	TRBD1	CASSLRDRGEVDYGYTF
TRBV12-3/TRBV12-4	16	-	CASSPPGGGLNVKAFF
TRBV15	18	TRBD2	CATSSSIAGGKSYNEQFF
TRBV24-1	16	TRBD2	CATSGPRAGAGNEQFF
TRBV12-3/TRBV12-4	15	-	CASSVMGPLTDTQYF
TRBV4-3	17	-	CASSQDLTGGHNYGYTF
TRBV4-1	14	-	CASSQEGAENEQFF
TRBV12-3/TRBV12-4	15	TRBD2	CASRLRGGRDNEQFF
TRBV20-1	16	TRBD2	CSADPFASGSENEQFF
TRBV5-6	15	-	CASSMRRLGGETQYF
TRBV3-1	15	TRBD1	CASSQWTGGRQPQHF
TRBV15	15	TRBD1	CATSREQGALEKLFF
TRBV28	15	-	CASSLTAQNTGELFF
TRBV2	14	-	CASSNRSFTGELFF
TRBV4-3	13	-	CASSAGAVGELFF
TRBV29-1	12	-	CSVAPGAGELFF
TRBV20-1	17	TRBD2	CCARDGASGGTYNEQFF
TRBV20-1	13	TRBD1	CSVLDREEETQYF
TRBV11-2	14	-	CASSPGSAGNIQYF
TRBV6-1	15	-	CASRGITDPGNTIYF
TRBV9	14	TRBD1	CASSVLGQAVGYTF
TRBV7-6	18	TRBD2	CASSFGTSSISGANVLTF